This T cell receptor (beta chain) was profiled in a study of T cell responses to AZD1222 COVID-19 vaccine. The analysis combined second doses at about 4 or about 12 weeks. The data were produced by immunoSEQ multiplex PCR, yet TCRdb's version contains in-frame clones alone and is incomplete. The data contain tens of thousands of clones, 80% of them singletons. The CDR3 consists of 14 residues. Germline CDR1 reads MGHRA; CDR2 reads YSYEKL. J gave up 1 base and V 8 bases, and 1 base lay outside the gene matches. Source: peripheral blood, taken 28 days after the second AZD1222 dose. This chain uses TRBV4-1 with TRBJ2-2; TRBD2 matches at 10 bases. This receptor was obtained from an adult who received the AZD1222 COVID-19 vaccine. The CDR3, as DNA: TGCGCCAGCTCTAGCGGGGGGAACACCGGGGAGCTGTTTTTT. Its translation is CASSSGGNTGELFF.